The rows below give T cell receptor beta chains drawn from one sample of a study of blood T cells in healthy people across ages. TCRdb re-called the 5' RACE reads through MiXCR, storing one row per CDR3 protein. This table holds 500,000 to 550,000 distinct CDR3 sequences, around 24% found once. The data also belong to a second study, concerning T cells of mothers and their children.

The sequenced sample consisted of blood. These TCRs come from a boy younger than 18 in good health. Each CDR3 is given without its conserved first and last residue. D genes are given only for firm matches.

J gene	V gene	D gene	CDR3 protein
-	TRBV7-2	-	ASSLVRTGSYEQY
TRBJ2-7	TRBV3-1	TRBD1	ASSWGQGAYEQY
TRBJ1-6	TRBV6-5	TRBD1	ASSSRGQSSPLH
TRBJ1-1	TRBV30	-	AVYRADTEAF
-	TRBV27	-	AIAEGGTVNEQF
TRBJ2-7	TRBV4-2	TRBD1	ASSQGDRAYEQY
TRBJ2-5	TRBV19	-	ASRQAGETQY
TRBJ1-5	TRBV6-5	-	ASSYGAPSNQPQH
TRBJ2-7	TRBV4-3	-	ASSQEWGEPYEQY
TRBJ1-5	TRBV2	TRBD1	ASSDRGHRGNQPQR
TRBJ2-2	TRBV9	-	ASSGSRGGTGELF
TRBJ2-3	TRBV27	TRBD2	ASYRTSGSTDTQY
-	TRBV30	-	ACQGISGNDEQF
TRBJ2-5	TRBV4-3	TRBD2	ASSQDPGLQEAQY
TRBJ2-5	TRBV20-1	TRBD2	SARLAGAPRETQC
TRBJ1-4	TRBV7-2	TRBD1	ASSLVRGPEKLF
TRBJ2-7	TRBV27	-	ASSLSSGAPYEQY
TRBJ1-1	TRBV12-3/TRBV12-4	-	ASSSLAPLNTEAF